These T cell receptor beta chains were read from a single sample in a study of CD8 T cells in Susac syndrome. Using its own MiXCR run on the immunoSEQ multiplex PCR reads, TCRdb lists one record per CDR3 protein. The sample gives more than 95,000 distinct CDR3 sequences, more than 85% of which show up once; more than 0.25% is in the top ten. Source material: CD8+ T cells from PBMCs. The source is a human donor with multiple sclerosis. Both conserved end residues are part of each CDR3. D genes are given only for firm matches. Size is omitted from some rows. Given values are once, few, many or a class for expanded clones.

j_call v_call clone_size d_call cdr3_nt cdr3_aa
TRBJ2-7 TRBV7-2 . . TGTGCCAGCAGCTCTATCAAGGACGGCTACGAGCAGTACTTC CASSSIKDGYEQYF
TRBJ2-5 TRBV27 . . TGTGCCAGCAGTTTCAAAATGTTTGGGGAGACCCAGTACTTC CASSFKMFGETQYF
TRBJ2-5 TRBV4-2 once TRBD2 TGTGCCAGCAGCCAAGTCCTGGGACTAGCGGGGGGGCGGCAAGAGACCCAGTACTTC CASSQVLGLAGGRQETQYF
TRBJ1-5 TRBV28 . . TGTGCCAGCCTTCGACACCTTTATAGCAATCAGCCCCAGCATTTT CASLRHLYSNQPQHF
TRBJ2-7 TRBV5-1 . . TGCGCCAGCAGCTTGAGGGCAGGTGGAACCTACGAGCAGTACTTC CASSLRAGGTYEQYF
TRBJ1-1 TRBV12-3/TRBV12-4 . . TGTGCCAGCAGTTCGATGAACACTGAAGCTTTCTTT CASSSMNTEAFF
TRBJ2-1 TRBV6-5 . . TGTGCCAGCAGCAGGGGGCGGGGGATAATCAATGAGCAGTTCTTC CASSRGRGIINEQFF
TRBJ2-7 TRBV20-1 . TRBD2 TGCAGTGCTAGAGATGTTAGCGGGGGGACCTACGAGCAGTACTTC CSARDVSGGTYEQYF
TRBJ1-2 TRBV11-2 . . TGTGCCAGCAGCTCATATGGCTACACCTTC CASSSYGYTF
TRBJ1-2 TRBV13 . TRBD1 TGTGCCAGCAGCTTGGAGGGGGCGACGGGGTTGAACTATGGCTACACCTTC CASSLEGATGLNYGYTF
TRBJ2-3 TRBV28 . . TGTGCCAGCAGTTTCGAGGGCAGGGGCACAGATACGCAGTATTTT CASSFEGRGTDTQYF
TRBJ2-5 TRBV5-1 . . TGCGCCAGCAGCTTGACAGGCAGGCAAGAGACCCAGTACTTC CASSLTGRQETQYF
TRBJ2-3 TRBV6-5 . . TGTGCCAGCACTTCGGGGGCTTCTAGCACAGATACGCAGTATTTT CASTSGASSTDTQYF
TRBJ1-1 TRBV9 . TRBD1 TGTGCCAGCAGCCCCCGGGACAGGCCTTTTGACACTGAAGCTTTCTTT CASSPRDRPFDTEAFF
TRBJ1-1 TRBV6-6 . TRBD1 TGTGCCAGCAGACGGCCGGGACAGGGGTCTCACACTGAAGTTTTCTTT CASRRPGQGSHTEVFF
TRBJ2-2 TRBV12-3/TRBV12-4 . . TGTGCCAGCAGTCCCCCGGGGCTGGGGAACACCGGGGAGCTGTTTTTT CASSPPGLGNTGELFF
TRBJ2-1 TRBV29-1 . . TGCAGCGCCGTTGAGGGAGACAATGAGCAGTTCTTC CSAVEGDNEQFF
TRBJ2-1 TRBV4-2 . TRBD2 TGTGCCAGCAGCCAGGGACTAGCGGGGGGTACGTTCTTC CASSQGLAGGTFF
TRBJ2-2 TRBV6-1 . TRBD1 TGTGCCAGCAGACCCGGGACAGGGGGTTACACCGGGGAGCTGTTTTTT CASRPGTGGYTGELFF
TRBJ1-2 TRBV6-5 . . TGTGCCAGCAGTTACTACAGGGAGCGGCATGGCTACACCTTC CASSYYRERHGYTF
TRBJ2-1 TRBV20-1 . TRBD2 TGCAGTGCTAGTGGCGGGGGGGCTATTGACCTGTACAATGAGCAGTTCTTC CSASGGGAIDLYNEQFF
TRBJ2-1 TRBV12-3/TRBV12-4 . . TGTGCCAGCAGTCCGCTATTCAATGAGCAGTTCTTC CASSPLFNEQFF
TRBJ2-7 TRBV7-9 . . TGTGCCAGCAGCCAGAGAGCACGGGAGCAGTACTTC CASSQRAREQYF
TRBJ2-1 TRBV5-1 . TRBD1 TGCGCCAGCATCCCACTCCGGGACAGGGGTACTAGCAGGGACAACGAGCAGTTCTTC CASIPLRDRGTSRDNEQFF
TRBJ1-5 TRBV7-9 once TRBD1 TGTGCCAGCAGCTTAGTGGGGACAGGGGATCAGCCCCAGCATTTT CASSLVGTGDQPQHF
TRBJ2-6 TRBV3-1 . . TGTGCCAGCAGCCCTGGTTGGTCCCTCCCCTCTGGGGCCAACGTCCTGACTTTC CASSPGWSLPSGANVLTF
TRBJ1-1 TRBV20-1 . . TGCAGTGCTAGGTGGGGGGGGAACACTGAAGCTTTCTTT CSARWGGNTEAFF
TRBJ1-2 TRBV2 once TRBD1 TGTGCCAGCAGTACAACAGGGGGAAACTATGGCTACACCTTC CASSTTGGNYGYTF
TRBJ2-1 TRBV9 . TRBD2 TGTGCCAGCAGCGTAGGGACTAGCGGCCGCTCCTACAATGAGCAGTTCTTC CASSVGTSGRSYNEQFF
TRBJ2-1 TRBV24-1 . . TGTGCCACCAGTGATTGGGACAACAATGAGCAGTTCTTC CATSDWDNNEQFF
TRBJ2-7 TRBV30 . . TGTGCCTGGAGTGTAGGGTCTACCTACGAGCAGTACTTC CAWSVGSTYEQYF
TRBJ1-1 TRBV15 . . TGTGCCACCAGCAGCGACAGGAACACTGAAGCTTTCTTT CATSSDRNTEAFF
TRBJ1-1 TRBV11-2 . . TGTGCCAGCAGCCCGCGGGGAGCGAACACTGAAGCTTTCTTT CASSPRGANTEAFF
TRBJ1-2 TRBV20-1 . . TGCAGTGCTAGCCAAGGAGCCTTCGATGGCTACACCTTC CSASQGAFDGYTF
TRBJ2-1 TRBV5-1 . TRBD2 TGCGCCAGCAGCGGAGGGACTAGCGGGGGGAGTTACAATGAGCAGTTCTTC CASSGGTSGGSYNEQFF
TRBJ2-1 TRBV27 . . TGTGCCAGCAGTTTTGGCGGCGACAATGAGCAGTTCTTC CASSFGGDNEQFF
TRBJ2-5 TRBV18 . . TGTGCCAGCTCACCCGGACCGGTCCGAGACTACCAAGAGACCCAGTACTTC CASSPGPVRDYQETQYF
TRBJ1-5 TRBV20-1 . . TGCAGTGCTAGACCAGGGGTAAGAAGCAATCAGCCCCAGCATTTT CSARPGVRSNQPQHF
TRBJ2-3 TRBV20-1 . . TGCAGTGCCGATGGACCTAGCACAGATACGCAGTATTTT CSADGPSTDTQYF
TRBJ2-1 TRBV6-6 . TRBD2 TGTGCCAGCAGTCAACTAGCGGGAGGAGGGATCTTC CASSQLAGGGIF
TRBJ1-1 TRBV15 . . TGTGCCACCAGTTTAAGGGGTTGGGACACTGAAGCTTTCTTT CATSLRGWDTEAFF
TRBJ2-7 TRBV7-9 . TRBD2 TGTGCCAGCAGCCCTCCGGGACTAGCGCACGAGCAGTACTTC CASSPPGLAHEQYF
TRBJ2-7 TRBV9 . TRBD1 TGTGCCAGCAGCGTAGACCCGGGACAGGGGACCTACGAGCAGTACTTC CASSVDPGQGTYEQYF